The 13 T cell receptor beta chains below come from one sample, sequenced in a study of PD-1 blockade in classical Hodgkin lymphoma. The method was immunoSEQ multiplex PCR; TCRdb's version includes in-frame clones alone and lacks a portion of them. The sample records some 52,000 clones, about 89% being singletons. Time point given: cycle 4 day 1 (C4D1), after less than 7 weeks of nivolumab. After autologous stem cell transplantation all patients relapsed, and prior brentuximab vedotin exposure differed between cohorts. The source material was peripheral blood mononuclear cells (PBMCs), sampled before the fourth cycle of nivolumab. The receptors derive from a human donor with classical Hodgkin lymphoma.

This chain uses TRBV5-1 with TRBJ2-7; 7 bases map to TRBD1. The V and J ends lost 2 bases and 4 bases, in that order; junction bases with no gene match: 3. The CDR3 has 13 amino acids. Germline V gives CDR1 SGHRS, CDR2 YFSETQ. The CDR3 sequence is CASSFETGYEQYF. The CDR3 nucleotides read TGCGCCAGCAGCTTCGAGACAGGGTACGAGCAGTACTTC.

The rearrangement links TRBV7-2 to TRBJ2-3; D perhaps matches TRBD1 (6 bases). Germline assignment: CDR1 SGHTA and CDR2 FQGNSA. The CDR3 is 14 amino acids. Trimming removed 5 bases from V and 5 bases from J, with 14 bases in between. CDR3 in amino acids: CASSPQGQLDTQYF. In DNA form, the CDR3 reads TGTGCCAGCAGCCCTCAGGGACAACTAGATACGCAGTATTTT. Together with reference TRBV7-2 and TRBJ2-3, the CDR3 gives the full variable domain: GAGVSQSPSNKVTEKGKDVELRCDPISGHTALYWYRQSLGQGLEFLIYFQGNSAPDKSGLPSDRFSAERTGGSVSTLTIQRTQQEDSAVYLCASSPQGQLDTQYFGPGTRLTVL.

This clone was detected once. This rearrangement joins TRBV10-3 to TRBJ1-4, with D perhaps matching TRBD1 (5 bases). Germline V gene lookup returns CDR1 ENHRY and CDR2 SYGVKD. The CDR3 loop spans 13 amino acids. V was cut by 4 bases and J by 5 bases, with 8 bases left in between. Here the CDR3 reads CAISGGRNEKLFF. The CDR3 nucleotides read TGTGCCATCAGTGGGGGACGGAATGAAAAACTGTTTTTT.

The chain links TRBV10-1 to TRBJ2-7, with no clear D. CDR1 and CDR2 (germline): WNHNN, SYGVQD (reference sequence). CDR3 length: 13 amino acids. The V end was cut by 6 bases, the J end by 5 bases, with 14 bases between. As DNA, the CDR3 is TGCGCCAGCAGGGGTTTCAGGCGTGACGAGCAGTACTTC. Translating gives CASRGFRRDEQYF.

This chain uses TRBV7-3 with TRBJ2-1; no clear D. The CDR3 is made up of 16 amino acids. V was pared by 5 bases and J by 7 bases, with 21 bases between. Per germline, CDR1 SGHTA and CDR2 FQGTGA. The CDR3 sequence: CASSIGASLGKNEQFF. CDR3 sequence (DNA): TGTGCCAGCAGCATAGGCGCTAGTTTAGGCAAAAATGAGCAGTTCTTC.

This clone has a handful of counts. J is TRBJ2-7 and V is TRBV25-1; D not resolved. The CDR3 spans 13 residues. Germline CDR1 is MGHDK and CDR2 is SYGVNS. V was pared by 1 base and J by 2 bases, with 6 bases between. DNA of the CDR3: TGTGCCAGCAGTGAATTCGCGACCTACGAGCAGTACTTC. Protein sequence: CASSEFATYEQYF.

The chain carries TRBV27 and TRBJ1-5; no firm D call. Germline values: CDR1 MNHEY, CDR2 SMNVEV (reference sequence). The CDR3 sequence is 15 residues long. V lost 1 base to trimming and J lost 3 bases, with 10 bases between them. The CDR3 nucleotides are TGTGCCAGCAGTTTATTTCGGTCGGCCAATCAGCCCCAGCATTTT. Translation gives CASSLFRSANQPQHF.

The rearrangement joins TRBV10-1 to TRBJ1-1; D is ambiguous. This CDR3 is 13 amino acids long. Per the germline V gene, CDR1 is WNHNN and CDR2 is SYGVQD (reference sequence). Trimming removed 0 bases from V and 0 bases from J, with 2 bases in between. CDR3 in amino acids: CASSESVNTEAFF. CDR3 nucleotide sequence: TGCGCCAGCAGTGAGTCGGTGAACACTGAAGCTTTCTTT.

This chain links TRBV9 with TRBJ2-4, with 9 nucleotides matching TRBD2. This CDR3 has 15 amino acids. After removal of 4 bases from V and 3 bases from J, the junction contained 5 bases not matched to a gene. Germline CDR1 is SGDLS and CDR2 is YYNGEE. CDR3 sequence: CASSPSGGIKNIQYF. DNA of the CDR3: TGTGCCAGCAGCCCCAGCGGGGGGATCAAAAACATTCAGTACTTC.

CDR3 DNA sequence: TGTGCCAGCAGTCTAGCGGGAGGGCCGTACGAGCAGTACTTC. Protein sequence: CASSLAGGPYEQYF. V usage is TRBV28 and J usage is TRBJ2-7; TRBD2 aligns across 12 bases. The trim removed 5 bases at V and 4 bases at J, leaving 3 bases unmatched. CDR1 and CDR2 from the germline V gene are MDHEN and SYDVKM. The CDR3 totals 14 residues. The whole variable domain, remainder taken from reference TRBV28 and TRBJ2-7, is DVKVTQSSRYLVKRTGEKVFLECVQDMDHENMFWYRQDPGLGLRLIYFSYDVKMKEKGDIPEGYSVSREKKERFSLILESASTNQTSMYLCASSLAGGPYEQYFGPGTRLTVT.

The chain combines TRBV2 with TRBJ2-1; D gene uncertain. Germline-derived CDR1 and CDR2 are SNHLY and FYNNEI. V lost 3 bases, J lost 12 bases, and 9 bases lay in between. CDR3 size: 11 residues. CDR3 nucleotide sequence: TGTGCCAGCAGTGACCAGAAGGTGCAGTTCTTC. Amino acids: CASSDQKVQFF.

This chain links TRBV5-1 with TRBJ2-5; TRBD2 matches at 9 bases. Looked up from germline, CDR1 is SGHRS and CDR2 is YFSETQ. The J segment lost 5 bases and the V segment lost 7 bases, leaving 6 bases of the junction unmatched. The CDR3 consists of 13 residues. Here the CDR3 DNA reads TGCGCCAGCTCCCCTAGCGGGATGGAGACCCAGTACTTC. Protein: CASSPSGMETQYF.

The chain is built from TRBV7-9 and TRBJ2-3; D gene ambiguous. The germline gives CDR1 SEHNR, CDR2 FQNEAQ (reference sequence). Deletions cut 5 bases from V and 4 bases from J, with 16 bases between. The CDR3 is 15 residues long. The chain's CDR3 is CASSPDVSRADTQYF. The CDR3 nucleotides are TGTGCCAGCAGCCCGGACGTTTCCAGAGCAGATACGCAGTATTTT.